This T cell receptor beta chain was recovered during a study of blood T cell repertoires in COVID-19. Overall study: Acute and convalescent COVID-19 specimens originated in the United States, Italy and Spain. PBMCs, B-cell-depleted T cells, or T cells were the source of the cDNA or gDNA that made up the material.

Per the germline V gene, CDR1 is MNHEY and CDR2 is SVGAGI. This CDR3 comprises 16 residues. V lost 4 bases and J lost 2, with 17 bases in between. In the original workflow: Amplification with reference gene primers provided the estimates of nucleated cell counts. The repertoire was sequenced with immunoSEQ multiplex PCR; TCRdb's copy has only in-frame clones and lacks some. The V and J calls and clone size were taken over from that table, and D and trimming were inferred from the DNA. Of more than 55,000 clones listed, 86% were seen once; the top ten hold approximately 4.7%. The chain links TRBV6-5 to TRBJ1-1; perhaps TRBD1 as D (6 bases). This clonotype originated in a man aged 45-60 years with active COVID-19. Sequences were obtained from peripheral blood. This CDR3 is CASSFDRIGLNTEAFF. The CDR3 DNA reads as TGTGCCAGCAGTTTCGACAGGATTGGATTAAACACTGAAGCTTTCTTT.